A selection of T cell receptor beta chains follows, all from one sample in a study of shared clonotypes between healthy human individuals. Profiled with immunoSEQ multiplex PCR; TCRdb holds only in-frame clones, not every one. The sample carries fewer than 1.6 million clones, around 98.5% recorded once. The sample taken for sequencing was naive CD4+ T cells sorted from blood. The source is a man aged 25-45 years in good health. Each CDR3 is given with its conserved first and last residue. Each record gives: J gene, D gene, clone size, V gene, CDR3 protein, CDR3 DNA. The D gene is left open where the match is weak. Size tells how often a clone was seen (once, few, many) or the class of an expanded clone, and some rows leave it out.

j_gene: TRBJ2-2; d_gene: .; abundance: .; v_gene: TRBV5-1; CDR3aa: CASSPVRGNTGELFF; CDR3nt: TGCGCCAGCAGCCCGGTGAGGGGTAACACCGGGGAGCTGTTTTTT
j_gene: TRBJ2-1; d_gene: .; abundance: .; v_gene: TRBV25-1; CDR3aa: CASRPLAGWNEQFF; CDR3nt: TGTGCCAGCAGACCGCTGGCGGGGTGGAATGAGCAGTTCTTC
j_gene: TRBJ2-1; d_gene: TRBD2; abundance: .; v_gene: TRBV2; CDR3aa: CARDTSGAYNEQFF; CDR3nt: TGTGCCAGGGATACTAGCGGAGCCTACAATGAGCAGTTCTTC
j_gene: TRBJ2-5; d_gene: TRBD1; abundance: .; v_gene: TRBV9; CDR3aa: CASSVDLTGGLQETQYF; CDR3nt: TGTGCCAGCAGCGTAGATTTAACAGGGGGCCTCCAAGAGACCCAGTACTTC
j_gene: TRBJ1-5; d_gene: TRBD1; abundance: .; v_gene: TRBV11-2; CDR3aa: CASSLGPGQGNQPQHF; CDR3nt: TGTGCCAGCAGCTTAGGACCGGGACAGGGCAATCAGCCCCAGCATTTT
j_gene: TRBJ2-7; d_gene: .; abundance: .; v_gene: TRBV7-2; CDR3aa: CASSLVNQGYHEQYF; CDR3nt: TGTGCCAGCAGCTTAGTCAACCAGGGGTACCACGAGCAGTACTTC
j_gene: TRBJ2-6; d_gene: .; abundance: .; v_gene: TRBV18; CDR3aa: CASSLEVGSGANVLTF; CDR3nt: TGTGCCAGCTCACTTGAGGTTGGTTCTGGGGCCAACGTCCTGACTTTC
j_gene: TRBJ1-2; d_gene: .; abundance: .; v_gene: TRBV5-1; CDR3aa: CASSLVGNYGYTF; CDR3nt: TGCGCCAGCAGCTTGGTAGGAAACTATGGCTACACCTTC
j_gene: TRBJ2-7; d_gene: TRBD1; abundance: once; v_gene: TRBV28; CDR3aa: CASMSGTGLYEQYF; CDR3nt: TGTGCCAGCATGAGCGGGACAGGGCTCTACGAGCAGTACTTC
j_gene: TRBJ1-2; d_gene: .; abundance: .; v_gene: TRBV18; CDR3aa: CASSKGVGGYTF; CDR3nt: TGTGCCAGCTCCAAGGGGGTAGGTGGCTACACCTTC
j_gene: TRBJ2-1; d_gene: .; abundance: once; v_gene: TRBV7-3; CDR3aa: CASSARREIGAEQFF; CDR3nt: TGTGCCAGCAGCGCCCGTCGAGAGATCGGAGCTGAGCAGTTCTTC
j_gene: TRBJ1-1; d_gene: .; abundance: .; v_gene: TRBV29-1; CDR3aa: CSVAHGVENTEAFF; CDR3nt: TGCAGCGTTGCCCACGGGGTGGAGAACACTGAAGCTTTCTTT
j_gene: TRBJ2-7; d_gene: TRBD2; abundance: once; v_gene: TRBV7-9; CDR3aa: CASKRLVAGVHEQYF; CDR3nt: TGTGCCTCTAAGCGGTTGGTAGCGGGAGTACACGAGCAGTACTTC
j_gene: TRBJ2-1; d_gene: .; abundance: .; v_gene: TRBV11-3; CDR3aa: CASSLFAGGTKFF; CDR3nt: .
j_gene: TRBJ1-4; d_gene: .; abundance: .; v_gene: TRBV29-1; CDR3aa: CGIGQINEKLFF; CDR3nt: TGCGGGATAGGACAGATTAATGAAAAACTGTTTTTT
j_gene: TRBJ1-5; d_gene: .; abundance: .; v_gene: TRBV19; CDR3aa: CASSRGVGNQPQHF; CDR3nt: TGTGCCAGTAGTAGAGGGGTTGGCAATCAGCCCCAGCATTTT
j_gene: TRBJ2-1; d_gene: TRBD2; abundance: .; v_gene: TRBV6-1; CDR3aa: CASTRGRTSKDEQFF; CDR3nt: TGTGCCAGCACGAGGGGAAGGACTAGTAAGGATGAGCAGTTCTTC
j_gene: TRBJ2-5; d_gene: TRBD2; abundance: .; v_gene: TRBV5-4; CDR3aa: CASSLAGTSQETQYF; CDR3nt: TGTGCCAGCAGCTTGGCCGGGACTAGCCAAGAGACCCAGTACTTC
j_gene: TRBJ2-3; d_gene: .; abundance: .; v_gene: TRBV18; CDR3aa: CASSPTGADTQYF; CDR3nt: TGTGCCAGCTCACCAACCGGGGCAGATACGCAGTATTTT
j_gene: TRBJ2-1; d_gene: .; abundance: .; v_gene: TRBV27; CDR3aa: CASSLGFVLGGTARYNEQFF; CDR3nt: TGTGCCAGCAGTTTGGGGTTTGTACTCGGGGGAACGGCTCGGTACAATGAGCAGTTCTTC
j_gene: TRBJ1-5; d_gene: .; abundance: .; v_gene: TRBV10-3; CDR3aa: CAISSIDSLDQPQHF; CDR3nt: TGTGCCATCAGTTCTATAGACAGTCTAGATCAGCCCCAGCATTTT
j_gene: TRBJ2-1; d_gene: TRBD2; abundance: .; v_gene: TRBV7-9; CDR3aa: CASSFGLAGVADEQFF; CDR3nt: TGTGCCAGCAGCTTCGGCCTAGCGGGAGTGGCGGATGAGCAGTTCTTC
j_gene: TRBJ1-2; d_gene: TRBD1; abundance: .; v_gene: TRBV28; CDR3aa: CASSSGPGQSYGYTF; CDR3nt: TGTGCCAGCAGCTCAGGCCCGGGACAGAGCTATGGCTACACCTTC
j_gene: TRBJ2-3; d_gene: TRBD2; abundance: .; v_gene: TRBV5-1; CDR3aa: CASSWRTSGRTILTDTQYF; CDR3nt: TGCGCCAGCAGCTGGCGGACTAGCGGGAGGACCATCCTCACAGATACGCAGTATTTT
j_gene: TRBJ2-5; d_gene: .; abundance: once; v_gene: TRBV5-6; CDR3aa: CASSLGGVGETQYF; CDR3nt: TGTGCCAGCAGCTTGGGAGGGGTAGGAGAGACCCAGTACTTC
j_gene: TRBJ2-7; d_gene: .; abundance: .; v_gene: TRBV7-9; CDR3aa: CASSPKTGPLDEQYF; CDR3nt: TGTGCCAGCAGCCCCAAGACAGGTCCTCTGGACGAGCAGTACTTC
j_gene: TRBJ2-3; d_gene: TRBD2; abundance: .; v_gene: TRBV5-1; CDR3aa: CASSRNAGGITDTQYF; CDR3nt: TGCGCCAGCAGCCGGAATGCGGGAGGGATAACAGATACGCAGTATTTT